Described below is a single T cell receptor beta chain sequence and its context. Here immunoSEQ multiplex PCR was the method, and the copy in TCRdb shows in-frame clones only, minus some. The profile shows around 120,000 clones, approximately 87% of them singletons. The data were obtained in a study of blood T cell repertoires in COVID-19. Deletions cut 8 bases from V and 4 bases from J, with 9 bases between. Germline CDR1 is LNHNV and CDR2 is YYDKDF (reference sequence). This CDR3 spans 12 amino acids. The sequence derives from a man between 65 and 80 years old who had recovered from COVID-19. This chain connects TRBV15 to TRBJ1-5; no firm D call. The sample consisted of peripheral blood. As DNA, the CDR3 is TGTGCCACCTCCCCCGGTAATCAGCCCCAGCATTTT. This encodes CATSPGNQPQHF.